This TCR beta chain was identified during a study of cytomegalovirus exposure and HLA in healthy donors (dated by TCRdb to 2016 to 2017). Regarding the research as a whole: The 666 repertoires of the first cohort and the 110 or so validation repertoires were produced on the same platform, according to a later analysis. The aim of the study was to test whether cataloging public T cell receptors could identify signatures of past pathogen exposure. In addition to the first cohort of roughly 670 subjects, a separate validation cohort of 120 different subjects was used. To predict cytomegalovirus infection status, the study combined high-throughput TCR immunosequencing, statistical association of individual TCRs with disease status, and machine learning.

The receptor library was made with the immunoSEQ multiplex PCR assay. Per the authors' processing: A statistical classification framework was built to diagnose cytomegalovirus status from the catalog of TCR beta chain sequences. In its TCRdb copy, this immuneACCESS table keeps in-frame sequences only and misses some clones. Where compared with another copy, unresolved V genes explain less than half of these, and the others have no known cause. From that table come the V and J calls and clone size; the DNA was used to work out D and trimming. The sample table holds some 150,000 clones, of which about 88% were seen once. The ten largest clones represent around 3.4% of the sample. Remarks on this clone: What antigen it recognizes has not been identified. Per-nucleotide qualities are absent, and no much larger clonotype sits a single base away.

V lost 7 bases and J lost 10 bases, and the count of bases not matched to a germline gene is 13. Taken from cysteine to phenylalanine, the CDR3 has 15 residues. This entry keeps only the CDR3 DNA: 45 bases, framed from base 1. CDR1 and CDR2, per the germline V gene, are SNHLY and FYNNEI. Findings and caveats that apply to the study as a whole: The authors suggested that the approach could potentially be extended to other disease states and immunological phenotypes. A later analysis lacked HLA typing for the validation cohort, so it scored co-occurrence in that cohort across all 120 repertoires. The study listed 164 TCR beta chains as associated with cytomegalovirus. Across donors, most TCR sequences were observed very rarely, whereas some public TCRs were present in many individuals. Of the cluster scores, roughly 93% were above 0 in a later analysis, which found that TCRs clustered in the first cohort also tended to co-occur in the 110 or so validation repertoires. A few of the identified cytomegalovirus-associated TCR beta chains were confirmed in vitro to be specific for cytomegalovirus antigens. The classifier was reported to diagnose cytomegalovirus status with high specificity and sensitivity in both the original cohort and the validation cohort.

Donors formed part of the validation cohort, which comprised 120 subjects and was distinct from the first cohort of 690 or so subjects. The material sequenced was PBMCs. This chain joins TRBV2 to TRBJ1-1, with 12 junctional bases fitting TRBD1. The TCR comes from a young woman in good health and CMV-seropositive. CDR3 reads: CASNRGTGGVRVAFF. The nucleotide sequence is TGTGCCAGCAACCGTGGGACAGGGGGCGTTCGGGTAGCTTTCTTT.